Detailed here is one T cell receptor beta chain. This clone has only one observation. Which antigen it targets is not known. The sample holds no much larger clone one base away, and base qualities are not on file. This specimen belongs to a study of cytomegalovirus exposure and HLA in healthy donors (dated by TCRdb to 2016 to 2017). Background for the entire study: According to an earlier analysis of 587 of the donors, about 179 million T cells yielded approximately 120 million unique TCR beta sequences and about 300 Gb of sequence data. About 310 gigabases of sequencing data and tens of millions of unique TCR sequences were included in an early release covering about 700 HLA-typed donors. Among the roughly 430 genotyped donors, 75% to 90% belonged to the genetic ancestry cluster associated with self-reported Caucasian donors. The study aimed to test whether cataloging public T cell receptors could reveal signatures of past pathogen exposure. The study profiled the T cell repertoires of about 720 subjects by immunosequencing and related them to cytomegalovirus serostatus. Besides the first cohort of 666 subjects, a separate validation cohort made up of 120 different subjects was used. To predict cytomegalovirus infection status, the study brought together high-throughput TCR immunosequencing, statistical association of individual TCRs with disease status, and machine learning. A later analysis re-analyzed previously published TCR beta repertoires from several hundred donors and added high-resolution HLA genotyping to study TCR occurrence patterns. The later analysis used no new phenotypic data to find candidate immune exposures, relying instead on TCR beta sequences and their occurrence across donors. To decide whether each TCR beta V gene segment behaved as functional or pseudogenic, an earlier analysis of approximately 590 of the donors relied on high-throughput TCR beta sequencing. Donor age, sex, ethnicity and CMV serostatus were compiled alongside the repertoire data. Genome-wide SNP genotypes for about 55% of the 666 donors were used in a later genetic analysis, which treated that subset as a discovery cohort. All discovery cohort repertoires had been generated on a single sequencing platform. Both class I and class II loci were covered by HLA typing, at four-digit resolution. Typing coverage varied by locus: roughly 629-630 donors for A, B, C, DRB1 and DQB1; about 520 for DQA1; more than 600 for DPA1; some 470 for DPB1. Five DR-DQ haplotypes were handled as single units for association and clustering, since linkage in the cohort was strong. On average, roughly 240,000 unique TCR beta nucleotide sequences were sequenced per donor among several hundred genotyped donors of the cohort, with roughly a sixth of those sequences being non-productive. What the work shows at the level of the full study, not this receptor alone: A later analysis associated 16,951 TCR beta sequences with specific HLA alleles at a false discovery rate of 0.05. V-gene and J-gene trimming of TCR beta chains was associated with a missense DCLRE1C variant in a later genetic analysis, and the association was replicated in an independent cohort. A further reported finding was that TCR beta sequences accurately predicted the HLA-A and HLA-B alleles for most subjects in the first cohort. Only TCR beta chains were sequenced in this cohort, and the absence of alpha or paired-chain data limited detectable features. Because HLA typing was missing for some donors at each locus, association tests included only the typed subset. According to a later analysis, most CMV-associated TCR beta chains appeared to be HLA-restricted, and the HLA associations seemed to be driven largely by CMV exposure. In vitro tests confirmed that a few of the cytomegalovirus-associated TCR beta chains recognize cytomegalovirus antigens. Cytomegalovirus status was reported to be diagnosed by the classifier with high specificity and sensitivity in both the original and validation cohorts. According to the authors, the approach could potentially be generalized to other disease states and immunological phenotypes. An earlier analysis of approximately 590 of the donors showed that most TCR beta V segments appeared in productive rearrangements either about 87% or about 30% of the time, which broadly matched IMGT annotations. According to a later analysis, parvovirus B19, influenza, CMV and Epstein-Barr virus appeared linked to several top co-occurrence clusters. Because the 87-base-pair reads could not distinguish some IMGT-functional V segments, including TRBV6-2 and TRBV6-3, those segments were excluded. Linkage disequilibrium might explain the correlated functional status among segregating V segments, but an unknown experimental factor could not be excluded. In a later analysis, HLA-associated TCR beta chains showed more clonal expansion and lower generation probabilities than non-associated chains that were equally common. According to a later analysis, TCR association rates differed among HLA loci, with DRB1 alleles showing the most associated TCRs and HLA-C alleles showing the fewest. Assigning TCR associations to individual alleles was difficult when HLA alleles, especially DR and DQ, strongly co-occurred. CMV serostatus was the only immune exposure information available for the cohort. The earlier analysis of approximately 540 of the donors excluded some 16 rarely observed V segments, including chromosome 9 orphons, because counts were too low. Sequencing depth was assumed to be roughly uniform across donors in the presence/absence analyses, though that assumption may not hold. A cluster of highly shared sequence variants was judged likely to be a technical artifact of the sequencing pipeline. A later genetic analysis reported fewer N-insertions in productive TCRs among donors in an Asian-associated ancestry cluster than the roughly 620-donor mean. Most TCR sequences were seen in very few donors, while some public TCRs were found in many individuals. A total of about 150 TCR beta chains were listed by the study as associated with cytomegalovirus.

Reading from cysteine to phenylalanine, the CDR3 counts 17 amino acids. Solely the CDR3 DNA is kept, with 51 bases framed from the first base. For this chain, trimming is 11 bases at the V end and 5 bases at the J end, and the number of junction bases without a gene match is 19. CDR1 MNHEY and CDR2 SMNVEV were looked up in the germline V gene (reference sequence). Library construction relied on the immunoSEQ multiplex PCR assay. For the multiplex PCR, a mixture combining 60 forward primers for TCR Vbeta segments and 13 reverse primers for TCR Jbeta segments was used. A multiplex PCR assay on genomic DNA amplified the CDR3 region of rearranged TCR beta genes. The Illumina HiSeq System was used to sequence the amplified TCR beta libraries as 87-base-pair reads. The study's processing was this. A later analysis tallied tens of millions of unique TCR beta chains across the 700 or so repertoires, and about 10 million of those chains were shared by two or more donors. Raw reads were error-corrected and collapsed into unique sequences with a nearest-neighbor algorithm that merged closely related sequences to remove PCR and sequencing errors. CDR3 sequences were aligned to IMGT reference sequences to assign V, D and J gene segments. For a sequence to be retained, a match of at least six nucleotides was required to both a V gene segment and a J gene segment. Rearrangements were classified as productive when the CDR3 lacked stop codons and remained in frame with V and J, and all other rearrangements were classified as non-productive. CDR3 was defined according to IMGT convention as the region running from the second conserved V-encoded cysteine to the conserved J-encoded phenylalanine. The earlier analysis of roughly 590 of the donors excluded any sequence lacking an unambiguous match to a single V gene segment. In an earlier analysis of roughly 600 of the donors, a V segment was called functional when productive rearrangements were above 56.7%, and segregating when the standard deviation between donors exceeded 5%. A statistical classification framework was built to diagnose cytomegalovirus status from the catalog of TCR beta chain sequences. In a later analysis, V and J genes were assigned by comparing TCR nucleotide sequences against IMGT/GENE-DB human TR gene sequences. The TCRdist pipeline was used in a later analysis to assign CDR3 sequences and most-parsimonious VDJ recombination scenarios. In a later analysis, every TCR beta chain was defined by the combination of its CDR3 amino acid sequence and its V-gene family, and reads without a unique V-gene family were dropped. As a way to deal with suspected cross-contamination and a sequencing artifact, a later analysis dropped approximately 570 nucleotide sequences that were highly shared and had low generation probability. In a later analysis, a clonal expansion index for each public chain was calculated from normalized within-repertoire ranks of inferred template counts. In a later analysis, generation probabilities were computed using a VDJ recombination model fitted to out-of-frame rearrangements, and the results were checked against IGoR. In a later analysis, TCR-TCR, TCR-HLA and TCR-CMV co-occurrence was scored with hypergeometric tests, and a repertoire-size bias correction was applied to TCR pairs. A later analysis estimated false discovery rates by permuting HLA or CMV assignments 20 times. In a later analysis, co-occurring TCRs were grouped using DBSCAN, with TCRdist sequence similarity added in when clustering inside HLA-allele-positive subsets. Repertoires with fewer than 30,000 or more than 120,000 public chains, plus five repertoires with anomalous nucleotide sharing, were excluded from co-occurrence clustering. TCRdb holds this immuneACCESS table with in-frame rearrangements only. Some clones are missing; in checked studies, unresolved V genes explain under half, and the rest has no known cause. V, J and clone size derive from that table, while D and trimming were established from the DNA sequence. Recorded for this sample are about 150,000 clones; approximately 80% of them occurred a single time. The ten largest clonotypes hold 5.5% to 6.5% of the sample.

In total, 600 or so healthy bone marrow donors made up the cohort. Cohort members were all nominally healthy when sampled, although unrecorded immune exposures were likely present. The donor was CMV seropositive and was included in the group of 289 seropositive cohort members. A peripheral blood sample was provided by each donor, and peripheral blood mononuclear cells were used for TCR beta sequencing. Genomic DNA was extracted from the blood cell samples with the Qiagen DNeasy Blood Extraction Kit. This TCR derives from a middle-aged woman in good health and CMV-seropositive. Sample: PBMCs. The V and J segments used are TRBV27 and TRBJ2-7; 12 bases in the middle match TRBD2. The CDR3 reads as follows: CASRTSGTLRTSHEQYF. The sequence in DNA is TGTGCCTCCCGGACTAGCGGGACCCTGCGCACATCCCACGAGCAGTACTTC.